This TCR beta chain was sequenced in a study of post-analysis software for immune sequencing data. Background on the study: In terms of disease course, relapsing-remitting, secondary progressive and progressive-relapsing multiple sclerosis were included. Overall study findings and caveats: The normalized Chao1 diversity of multiple sclerosis patients was significantly lower than that of controls. Samples sharing a preparation batch grouped tightly together when assessed by F measure. TRBV5-6, TRBV5-1 and TRBV20-1 were among a handful of TRBV segments more frequent in patients than controls.

Prepared libraries of TCR beta cDNA carried unique molecular identifiers. It was from roughly 1.1 to 9.2 million T cells that about 540,000 cDNA molecules came. Via MiXCR, TCRdb re-called the PCR reads, giving one row per CDR3 protein. The sample lists about 540,000 distinct CDR3 sequences, around a third occurring once. About this clonotype: Its antigen is currently unknown.

This CDR3 is built from 18 residues. With V trimmed by 3 bases and J by 4 bases, 14 bases remained unmatched. The sequencing input was blood. The TCR originated in a girl between 2 and 17 years old with multiple sclerosis. The chain couples TRBV12-3 or TRBV12-4 to TRBJ2-3; TRBD2 matches 9 bases. CDR3 protein: CASSFGLAGSLSADTQYF. The CDR3 DNA reads as TGTGCCAGCAGTTTCGGGCTAGCGGGGAGCCTGAGCGCAGATACGCAGTATTTT.